The clone carrying this T cell receptor (beta chain) was seen a single time. The CDR3 sequence is 12 residues long. Germline CDR1 GTSNPN, CDR2 SVGIG (reference sequence). V was trimmed by 5 bases and J by 8 bases, leaving 12 bases between them. The data were obtained in a study of shared clonotypes between healthy human individuals. Overall study: The study used three CD4 naive, three CD4 memory, two CD8 naive and one CD8 memory plate per donor.

Every donor, a Caucasian adult, lived in Nashville, Tennessee. Naive CD4+ cells were CD45RA-selected; the remaining cells were memory. The material for each subset, its genomic DNA, was split evenly across several immunoSEQ plates. Here immunoSEQ multiplex PCR was the method, and the copy in TCRdb shows in-frame clones only, minus some. This sample has 2,100,000 or so clones, with approximately 95% found just once. The source is a man younger than 35 in good health. This chain joins TRBV30 and TRBJ1-4; maybe TRBD1 (6 bases). Sequencing was performed on naive CD4+ T cells sorted from blood. Subset: CD45RA+ positively selected. The CDR3 DNA sequence: TGTGCCTGGGAGAGAGGGGGAGAAAAACTGTTTTTT. It specifies CAWERGGEKLFF.